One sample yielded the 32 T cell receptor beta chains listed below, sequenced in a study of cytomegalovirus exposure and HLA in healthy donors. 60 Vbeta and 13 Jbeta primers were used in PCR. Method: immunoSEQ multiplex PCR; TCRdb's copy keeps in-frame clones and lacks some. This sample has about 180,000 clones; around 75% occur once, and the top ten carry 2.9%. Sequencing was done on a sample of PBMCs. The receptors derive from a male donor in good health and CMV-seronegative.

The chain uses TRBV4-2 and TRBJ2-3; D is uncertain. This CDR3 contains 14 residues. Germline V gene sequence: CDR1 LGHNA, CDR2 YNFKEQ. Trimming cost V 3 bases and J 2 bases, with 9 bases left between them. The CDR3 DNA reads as TGTGCCAGCAGCCACCCTTCCTTCACAGATACGCAGTATTTT. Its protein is CASSHPSFTDTQYF.

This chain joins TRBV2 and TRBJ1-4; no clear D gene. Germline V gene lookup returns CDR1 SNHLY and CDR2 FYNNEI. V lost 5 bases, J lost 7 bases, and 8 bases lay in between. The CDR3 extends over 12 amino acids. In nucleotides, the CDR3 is TGTGCCAGCAGTCGAAGAGGTGAAAAACTGTTTTTT. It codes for CASSRRGEKLFF.

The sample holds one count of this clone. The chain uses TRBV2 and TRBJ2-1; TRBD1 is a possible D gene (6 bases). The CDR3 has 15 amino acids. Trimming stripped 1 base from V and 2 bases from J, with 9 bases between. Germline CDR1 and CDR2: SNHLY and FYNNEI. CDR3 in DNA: TGTGCCAGCAGTGAAGATGGGGGCGCCTACAATGAGCAGTTCTTC. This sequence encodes CASSEDGGAYNEQFF.

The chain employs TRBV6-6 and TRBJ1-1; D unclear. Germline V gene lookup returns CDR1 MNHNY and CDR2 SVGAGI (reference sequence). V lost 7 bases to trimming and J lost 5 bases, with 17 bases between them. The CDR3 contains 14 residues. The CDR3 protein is CASNLHRVGTEAFF. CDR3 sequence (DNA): TGTGCCAGCAATCTGCACCGGGTTGGGACTGAAGCTTTCTTT.

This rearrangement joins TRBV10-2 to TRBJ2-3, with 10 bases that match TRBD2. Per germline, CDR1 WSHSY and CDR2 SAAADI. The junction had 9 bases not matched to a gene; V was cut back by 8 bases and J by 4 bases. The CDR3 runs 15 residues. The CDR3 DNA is TGCGCCAGCGGTATTAGCGGGGGGATCGCAGATACGCAGTATTTT. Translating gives CASGISGGIADTQYF.

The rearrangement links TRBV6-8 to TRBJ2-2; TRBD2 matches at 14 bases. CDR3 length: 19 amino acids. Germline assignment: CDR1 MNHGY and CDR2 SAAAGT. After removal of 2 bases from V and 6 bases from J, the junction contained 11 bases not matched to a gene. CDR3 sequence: CASSYPTSGGAKVPGELFF. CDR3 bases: TGTGCCAGCAGTTACCCGACTAGCGGGGGGGCCAAGGTTCCCGGGGAGCTGTTTTTT.

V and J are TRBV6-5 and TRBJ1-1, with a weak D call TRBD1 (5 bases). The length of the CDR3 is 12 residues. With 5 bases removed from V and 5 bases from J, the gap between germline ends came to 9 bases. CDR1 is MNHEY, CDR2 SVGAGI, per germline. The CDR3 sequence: CASSRRETEAFF. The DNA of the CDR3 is TGTGCCAGCAGTCGCAGGGAAACTGAAGCTTTCTTT.

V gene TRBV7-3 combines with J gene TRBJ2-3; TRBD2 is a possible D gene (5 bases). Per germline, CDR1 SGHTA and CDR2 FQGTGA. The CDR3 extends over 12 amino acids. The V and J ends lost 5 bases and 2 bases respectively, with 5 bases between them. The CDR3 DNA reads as TGTGCCAGCAGCCGGGACACAGATACGCAGTATTTT. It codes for CASSRDTDTQYF.

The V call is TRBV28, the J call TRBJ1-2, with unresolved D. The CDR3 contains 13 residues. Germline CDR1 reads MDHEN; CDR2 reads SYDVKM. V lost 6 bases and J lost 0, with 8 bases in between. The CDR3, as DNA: TGTGCCAGCAGCATCGGGACTAACTATGGCTACACCTTC. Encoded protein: CASSIGTNYGYTF.

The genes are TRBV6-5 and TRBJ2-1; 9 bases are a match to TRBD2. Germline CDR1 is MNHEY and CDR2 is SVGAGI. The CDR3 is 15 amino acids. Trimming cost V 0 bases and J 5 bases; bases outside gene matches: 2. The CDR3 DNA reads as TGTGCCAGCAGTTACTCGGGACTAGCAAACAATGAGCAGTTCTTC. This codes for CASSYSGLANNEQFF.

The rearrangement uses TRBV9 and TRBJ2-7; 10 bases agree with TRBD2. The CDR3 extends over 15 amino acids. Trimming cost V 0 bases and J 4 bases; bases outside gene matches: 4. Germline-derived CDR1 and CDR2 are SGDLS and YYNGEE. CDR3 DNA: TGTGCCAGCAGCGTAGGGGTAGCGGGGGGTTACGAGCAGTACTTC. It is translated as CASSVGVAGGYEQYF.

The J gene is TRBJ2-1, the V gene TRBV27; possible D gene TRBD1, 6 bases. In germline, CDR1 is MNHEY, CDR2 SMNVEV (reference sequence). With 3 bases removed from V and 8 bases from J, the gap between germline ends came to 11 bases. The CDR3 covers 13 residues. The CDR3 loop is CASSFSGVHEQFF. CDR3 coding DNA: TGTGCCAGCAGTTTTTCAGGGGTCCATGAGCAGTTCTTC.

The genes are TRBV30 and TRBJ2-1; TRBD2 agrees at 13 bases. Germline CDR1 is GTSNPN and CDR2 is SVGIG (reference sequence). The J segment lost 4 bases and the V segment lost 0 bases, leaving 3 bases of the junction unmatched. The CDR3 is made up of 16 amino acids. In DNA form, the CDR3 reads TGTGCCTGGAGTGTCGAGGGACTAGCGGGATACAATGAGCAGTTCTTC. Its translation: CAWSVEGLAGYNEQFF.

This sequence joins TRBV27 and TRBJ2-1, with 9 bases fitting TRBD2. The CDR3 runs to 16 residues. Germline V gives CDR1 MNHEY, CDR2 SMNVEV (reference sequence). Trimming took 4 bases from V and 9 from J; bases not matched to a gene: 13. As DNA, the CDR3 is TGTGCCAGCAGTTCCTTAGCGGGAGAAGGGTTTTCTGAGCAGTTCTTC. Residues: CASSSLAGEGFSEQFF.

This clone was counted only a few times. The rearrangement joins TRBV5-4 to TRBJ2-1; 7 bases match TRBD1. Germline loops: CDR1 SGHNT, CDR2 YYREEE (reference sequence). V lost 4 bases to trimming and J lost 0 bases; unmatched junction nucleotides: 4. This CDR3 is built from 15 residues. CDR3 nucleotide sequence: TGTGCCAGCAGCGACAGGGTGAGCTCCTACAATGAGCAGTTCTTC. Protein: CASSDRVSSYNEQFF.

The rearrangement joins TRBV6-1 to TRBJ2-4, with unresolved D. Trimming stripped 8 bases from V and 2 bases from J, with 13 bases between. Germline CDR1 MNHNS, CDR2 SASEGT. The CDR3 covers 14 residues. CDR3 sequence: CASALYRTKNIQYF. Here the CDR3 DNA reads TGTGCCAGCGCCCTCTATAGAACCAAAAACATTCAGTACTTC.

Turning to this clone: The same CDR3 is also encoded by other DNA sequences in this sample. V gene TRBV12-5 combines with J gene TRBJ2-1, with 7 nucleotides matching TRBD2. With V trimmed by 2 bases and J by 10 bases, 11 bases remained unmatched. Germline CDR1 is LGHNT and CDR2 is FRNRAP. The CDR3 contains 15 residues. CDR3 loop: CASGLTIPGGQEQFF. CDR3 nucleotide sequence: TGTGCTAGTGGTTTGACTATACCGGGGGGTCAGGAGCAGTTCTTC.

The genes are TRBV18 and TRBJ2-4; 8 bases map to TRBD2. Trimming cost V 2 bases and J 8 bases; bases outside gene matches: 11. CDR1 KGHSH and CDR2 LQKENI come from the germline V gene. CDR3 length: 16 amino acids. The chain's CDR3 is CASSPTGGPIIDIQYF. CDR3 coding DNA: TGTGCCAGCTCACCAACGGGAGGGCCTATCATTGACATTCAGTACTTC.

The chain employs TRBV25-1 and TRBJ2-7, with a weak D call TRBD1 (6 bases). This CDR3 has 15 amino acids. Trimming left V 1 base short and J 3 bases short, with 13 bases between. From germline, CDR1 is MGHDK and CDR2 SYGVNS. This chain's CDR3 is CASSESGQNLYEQYF. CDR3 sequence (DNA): TGTGCCAGCAGTGAATCGGGACAAAACCTCTACGAGCAGTACTTC.

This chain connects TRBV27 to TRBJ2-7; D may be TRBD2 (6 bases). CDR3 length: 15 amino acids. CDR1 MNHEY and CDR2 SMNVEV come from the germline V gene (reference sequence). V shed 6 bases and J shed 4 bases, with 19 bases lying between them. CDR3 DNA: TGTGCCAGCAGCGACGGCGGGGACGGAAAATACGAGCAGTACTTC. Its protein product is CASSDGGDGKYEQYF.

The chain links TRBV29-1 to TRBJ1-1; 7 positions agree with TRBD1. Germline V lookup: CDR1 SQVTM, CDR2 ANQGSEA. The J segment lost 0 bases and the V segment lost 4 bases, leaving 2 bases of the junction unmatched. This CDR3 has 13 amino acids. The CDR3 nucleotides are TGCAGCGTTGGACAGGGTCTGAACACTGAAGCTTTCTTT. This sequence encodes CSVGQGLNTEAFF.

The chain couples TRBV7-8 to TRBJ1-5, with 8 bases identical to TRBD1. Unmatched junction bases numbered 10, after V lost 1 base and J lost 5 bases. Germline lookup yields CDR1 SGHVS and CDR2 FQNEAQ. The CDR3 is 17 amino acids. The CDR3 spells CASSLGQGASAYQPQHF. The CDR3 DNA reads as TGTGCCAGCAGCTTAGGGCAGGGGGCCTCGGCTTATCAGCCCCAGCATTTT.

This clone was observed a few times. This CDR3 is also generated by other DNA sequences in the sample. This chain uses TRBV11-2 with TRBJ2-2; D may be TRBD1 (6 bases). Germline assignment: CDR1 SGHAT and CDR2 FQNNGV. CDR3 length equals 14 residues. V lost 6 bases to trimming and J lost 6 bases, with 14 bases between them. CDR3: CASRKQGYPGELFF. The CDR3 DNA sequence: TGTGCCAGCAGAAAACAGGGCTACCCCGGGGAGCTGTTTTTT.

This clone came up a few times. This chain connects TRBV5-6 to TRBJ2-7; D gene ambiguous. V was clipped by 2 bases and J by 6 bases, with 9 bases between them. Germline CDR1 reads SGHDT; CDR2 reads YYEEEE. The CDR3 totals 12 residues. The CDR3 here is CASSLLLTEQYF. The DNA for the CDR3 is TGTGCCAGCAGCTTACTATTGACCGAGCAGTACTTC. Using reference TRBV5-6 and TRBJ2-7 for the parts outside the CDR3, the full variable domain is DAGVTQSPTHLIKTRGQQVTLRCSPKSGHDTVSWYQQALGQGPQFIFQYYEEEERQRGNFPDRFSGHQFPNYSSELNVNALLLGDSALYLCASSLLLTEQYFGPGTRLTVT.

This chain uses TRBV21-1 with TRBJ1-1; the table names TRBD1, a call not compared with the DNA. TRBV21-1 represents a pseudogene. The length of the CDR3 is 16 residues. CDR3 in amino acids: CASTFRTGTMNTEAFF. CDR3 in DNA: TGTGCCAGCACCTTTCGGACAGGGACCATGAACACTGAAGCTTTCTTT.

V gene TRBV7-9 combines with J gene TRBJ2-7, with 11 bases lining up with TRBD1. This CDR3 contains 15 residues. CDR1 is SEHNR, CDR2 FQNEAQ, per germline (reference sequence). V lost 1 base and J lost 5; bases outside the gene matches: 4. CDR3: CASSLGDRGDHEQYF. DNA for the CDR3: TGTGCCAGCAGCTTAGGGGACAGGGGGGACCACGAGCAGTACTTC.

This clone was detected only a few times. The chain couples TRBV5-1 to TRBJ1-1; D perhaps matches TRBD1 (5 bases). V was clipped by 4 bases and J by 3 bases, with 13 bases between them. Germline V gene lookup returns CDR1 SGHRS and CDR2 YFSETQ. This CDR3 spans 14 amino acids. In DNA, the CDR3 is TGCGCCAGCAGCACCCCGGGGGGTTACACTGAAGCTTTCTTT. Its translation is CASSTPGGYTEAFF.

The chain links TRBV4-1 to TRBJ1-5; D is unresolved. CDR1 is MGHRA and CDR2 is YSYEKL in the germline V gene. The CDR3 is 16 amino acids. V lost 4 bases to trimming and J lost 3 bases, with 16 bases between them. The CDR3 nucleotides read TGCGCCAGCAGCCCGATAGTAGGGAGGGCCAATCAGCCCCAGCATTTT. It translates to CASSPIVGRANQPQHF.

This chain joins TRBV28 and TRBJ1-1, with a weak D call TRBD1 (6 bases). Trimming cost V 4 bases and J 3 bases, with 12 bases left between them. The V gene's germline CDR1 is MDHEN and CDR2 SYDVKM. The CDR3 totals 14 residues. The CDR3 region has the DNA TGTGCCAGCAGTTCCCGGACAGCTTACACTGAAGCTTTCTTT. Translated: CASSSRTAYTEAFF.

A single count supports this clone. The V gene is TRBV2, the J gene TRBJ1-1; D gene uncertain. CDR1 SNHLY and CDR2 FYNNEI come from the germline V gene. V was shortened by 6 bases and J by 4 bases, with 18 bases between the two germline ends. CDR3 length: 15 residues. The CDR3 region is CASRDPSSGSTEAFF. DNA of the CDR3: TGTGCCAGCAGAGATCCGTCGTCCGGGAGCACTGAAGCTTTCTTT.

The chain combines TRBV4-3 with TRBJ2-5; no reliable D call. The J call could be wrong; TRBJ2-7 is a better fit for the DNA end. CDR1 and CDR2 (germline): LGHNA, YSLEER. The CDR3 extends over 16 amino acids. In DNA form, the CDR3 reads TGCGCCAGCAGCCAAGTTCGGTACTCAAACTCCTACGAGCAGTACTTC. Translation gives CASSQVRYSNSYEQYF.

CDR3 protein: CASTKTASNQPQHF. The CDR3 DNA follows: TGTGCCAGCACCAAGACAGCCAGCAATCAGCCCCAGCATTTT. V usage is TRBV2 and J usage is TRBJ1-5, with D possibly TRBD1 on 5 matching bases. CDR1 SNHLY and CDR2 FYNNEI come from the germline V gene. V gave up 7 bases and J gave up 1 base, with 11 bases separating them. The CDR3 loop spans 14 amino acids. Supplemented by reference TRBV2 and TRBJ1-5, the full variable domain reads EPEVTQTPSHQVTQMGQEVILRCVPISNHLYFYWYRQILGQKVEFLVSFYNNEISEKSEIFDDQFSVERPDGSNFTLKIRSTKLEDSAMYFCASTKTASNQPQHFGDGTRLSIL.